The TCR beta chain under discussion was sequenced for a study of human T cells and chemical hapten exposure. Study context: Patients were mainly female, each with alopecia areata, totalis or universalis. Across samples, TCR yields varied, mostly owing to small differences in pooled library volumes.

The time point here: pre-sensitization, week 0. Treatment described: therapeutic diphenylcyclopropenone sensitization with weekly scalp DPC. The CDR3 has 15 residues. Per the germline V gene, CDR1 is MDHEN and CDR2 is SYDVKM. Trimming cost V 5 bases and J 4 bases; bases outside gene matches: 9. This clonotype has a count of ten or more. In the original analysis: Samples had a median of around 88,000 TCRs, ranging about 23,224 to 700,000. TCRdb passed the RACE reads through MiXCR, listing each CDR3 protein once. TCRdb, not the authors, supplied the V and J calls. The table records 60,000 to 70,000 distinct CDR3 sequences, 9.5% to 12% of them present only once.

This chain links TRBV28 with TRBJ2-7, with 9 bases that match TRBD2. This TCR was sampled from a woman aged 50 to 60 with alopecia areata. Some clones in this sample may be carry-over from other donors' samples. Sequences were derived from whole blood, sampled in connection with sensitization to the hapten diphenylcyclopropenone (DPC). CDR3 DNA: TGTGCCAGCAGTCTCACTAGCGGGCCAGCTTACGAGCAGTACTTC. Translated, it gives CASSLTSGPAYEQYF.